This T cell receptor beta chain was identified during a study of neurological immune-mediated disorders. In this sample, this clonotype turned up many times. TCRdb processed the 5' RACE reads anew with MiXCR; each CDR3 protein has one entry. Of about 31,000 distinct CDR3 sequences in the sample, 4% were seen once. What was sequenced was CD4+ T cells from blood. The receptor was derived from a woman between 40 and 50 years old in good health.

CDR3 DNA: TGCGCCAGCAGGGTGGCGAACAATGAGCAGTTCTTC. As protein: CASRVANNEQFF. The rearrangement uses TRBV5-1 and TRBJ2-1, with D unclear. V lost 5 bases and J 5 bases, leaving 8 bases between the germline ends. The CDR3 is 12 residues long. In germline, CDR1 is SGHRS, CDR2 YFSETQ.